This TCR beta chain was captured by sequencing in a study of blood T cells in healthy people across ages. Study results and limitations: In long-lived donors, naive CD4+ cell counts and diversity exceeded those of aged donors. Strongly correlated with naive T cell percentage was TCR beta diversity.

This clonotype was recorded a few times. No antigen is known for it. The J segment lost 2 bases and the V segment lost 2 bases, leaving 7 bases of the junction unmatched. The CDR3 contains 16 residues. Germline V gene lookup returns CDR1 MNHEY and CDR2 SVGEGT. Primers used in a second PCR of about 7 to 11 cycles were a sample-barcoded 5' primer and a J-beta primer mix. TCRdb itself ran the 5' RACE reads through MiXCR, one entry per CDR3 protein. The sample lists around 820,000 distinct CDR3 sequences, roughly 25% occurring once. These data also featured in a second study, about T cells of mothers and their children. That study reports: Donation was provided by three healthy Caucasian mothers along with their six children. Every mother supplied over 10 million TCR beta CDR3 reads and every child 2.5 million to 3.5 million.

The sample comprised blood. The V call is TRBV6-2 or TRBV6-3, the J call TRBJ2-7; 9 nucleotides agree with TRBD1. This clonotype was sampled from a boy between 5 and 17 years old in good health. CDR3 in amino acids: CASSYDPQGAAYEQYF. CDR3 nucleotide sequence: TGTGCCAGCAGTTACGACCCACAGGGGGCCGCCTACGAGCAGTACTTC.